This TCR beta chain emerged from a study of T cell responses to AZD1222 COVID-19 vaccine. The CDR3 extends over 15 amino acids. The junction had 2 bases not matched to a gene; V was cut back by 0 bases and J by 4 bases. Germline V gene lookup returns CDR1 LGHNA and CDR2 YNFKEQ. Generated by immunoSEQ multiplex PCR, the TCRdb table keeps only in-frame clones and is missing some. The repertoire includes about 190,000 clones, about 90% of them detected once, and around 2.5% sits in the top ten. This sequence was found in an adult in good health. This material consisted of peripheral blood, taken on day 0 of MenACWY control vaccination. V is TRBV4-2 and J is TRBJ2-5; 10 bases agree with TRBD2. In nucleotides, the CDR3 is TGTGCCAGCAGCCAAGAAGCGGGGGGGCTAGAGACCCAGTACTTC. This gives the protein CASSQEAGGLETQYF.